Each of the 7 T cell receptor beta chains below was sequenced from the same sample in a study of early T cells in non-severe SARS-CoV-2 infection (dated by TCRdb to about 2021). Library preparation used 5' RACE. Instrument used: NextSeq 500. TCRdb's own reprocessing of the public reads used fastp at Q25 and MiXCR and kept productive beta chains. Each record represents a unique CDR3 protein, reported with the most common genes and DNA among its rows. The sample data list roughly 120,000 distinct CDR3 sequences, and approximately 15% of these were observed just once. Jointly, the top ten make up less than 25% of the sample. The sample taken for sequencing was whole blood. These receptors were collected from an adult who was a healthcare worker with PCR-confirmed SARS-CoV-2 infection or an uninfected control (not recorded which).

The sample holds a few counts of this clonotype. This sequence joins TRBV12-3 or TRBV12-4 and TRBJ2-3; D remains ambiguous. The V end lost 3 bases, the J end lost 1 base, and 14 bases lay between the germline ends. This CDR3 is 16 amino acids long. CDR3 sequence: CASSFSPSVGTDTQYF. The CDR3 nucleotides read TGTGCCAGCAGTTTTTCCCCTTCTGTCGGCACAGATACGCAGTATTTT.

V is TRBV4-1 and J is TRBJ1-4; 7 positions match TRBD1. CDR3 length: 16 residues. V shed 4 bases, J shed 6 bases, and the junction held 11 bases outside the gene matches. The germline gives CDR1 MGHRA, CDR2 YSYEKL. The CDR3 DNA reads TGCGCCAGCAGCCCGGGACCTGACAGGGTCGATGAAAAACTGTTTTTT. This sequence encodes CASSPGPDRVDEKLFF.

CDR3 sequence (DNA): TGCAGTGCTAGAGATCTCGCGGGGGGGTTCTACAATGAGCAGTTCTTC. Protein product: CSARDLAGGFYNEQFF. V is TRBV20-1 and J is TRBJ2-1; 9 bases agree with TRBD2. Germline V lookup: CDR1 DFQATT, CDR2 SNEGSKA (reference sequence). Trimming took 0 bases from V and 3 from J; bases not matched to a gene: 6. The CDR3 extends over 16 amino acids.

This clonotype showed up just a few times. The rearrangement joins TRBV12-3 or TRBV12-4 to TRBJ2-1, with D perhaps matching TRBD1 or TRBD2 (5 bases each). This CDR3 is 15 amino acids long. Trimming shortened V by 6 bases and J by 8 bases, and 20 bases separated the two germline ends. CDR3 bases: TGTGCCAGCAGACCGGGACCCAACCTGGGCCATGAGCAGTTCTTC. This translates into CASRPGPNLGHEQFF.

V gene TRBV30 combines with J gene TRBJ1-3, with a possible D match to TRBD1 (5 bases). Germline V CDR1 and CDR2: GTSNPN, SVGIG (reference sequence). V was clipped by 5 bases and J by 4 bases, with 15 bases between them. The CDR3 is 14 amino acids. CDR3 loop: CAWSLGGEGNTIYF. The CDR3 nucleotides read TGTGCCTGGTCACTCGGAGGGGAAGGAAACACCATATATTTT.

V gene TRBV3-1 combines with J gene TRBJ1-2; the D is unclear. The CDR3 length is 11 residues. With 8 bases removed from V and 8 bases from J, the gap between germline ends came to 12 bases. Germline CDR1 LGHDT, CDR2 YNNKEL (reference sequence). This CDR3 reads CASGARHGYTF. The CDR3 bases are TGTGCCAGCGGCGCCAGGCACGGCTACACCTTC.

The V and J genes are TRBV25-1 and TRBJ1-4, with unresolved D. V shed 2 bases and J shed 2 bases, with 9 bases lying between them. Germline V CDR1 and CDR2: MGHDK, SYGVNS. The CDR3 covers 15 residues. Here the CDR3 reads CASSERTGTNEKLFF. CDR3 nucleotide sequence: TGTGCCAGCAGTGAACGGACTGGGACTAATGAAAAACTGTTTTTT. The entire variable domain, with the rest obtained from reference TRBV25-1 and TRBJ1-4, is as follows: EADIYQTPRYLVIGTGKKITLECSQTMGHDKMYWYQQDPGMELHLIHYSYGVNSTEKGDLSSESTVSRIRTEHFPLTLESARPSHTSQYLCASSERTGTNEKLFFGSGTQLSVL.